This record looks at one T cell receptor (beta chain) sequence and its context. The entry originates in a study of shared T cell receptors in the human thymus. Sequencing used immunoSEQ multiplex PCR; TCRdb keeps in-frame clones, though not all of them. The sample yields about 730,000 clones, roughly 88% seen once. These data also featured in a second study, about human thymus T cells.

Sequences were obtained from thymocytes. The receptor was isolated from a girl under three years old with a congenital heart defect.

CDR3 sequence reads: CASSEARGYPSLTF. In DNA, the CDR3 is TGTGCCAGCAGTGAAGCGAGAGGGTACCCGTCCCTGACTTTC. The chain employs TRBV6-1 and TRBJ2-6, with a weak D call TRBD2 (5 bases). This CDR3 has 14 amino acids. The V end lost 0 bases, the J end lost 15 bases, and 15 bases lay between the germline ends. Germline values: CDR1 MNHNS, CDR2 SASEGT.